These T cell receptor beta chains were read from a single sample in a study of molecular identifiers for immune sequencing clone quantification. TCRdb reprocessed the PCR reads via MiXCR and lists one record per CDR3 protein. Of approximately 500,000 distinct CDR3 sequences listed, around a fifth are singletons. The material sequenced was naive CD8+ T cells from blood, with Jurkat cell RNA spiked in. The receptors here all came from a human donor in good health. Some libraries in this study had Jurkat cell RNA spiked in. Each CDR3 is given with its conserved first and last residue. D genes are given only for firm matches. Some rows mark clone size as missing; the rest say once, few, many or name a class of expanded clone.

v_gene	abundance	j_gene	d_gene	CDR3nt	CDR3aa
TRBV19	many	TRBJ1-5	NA	TGTGCCAGTAGTATTGGCAGATTTAGCAATCAGCCCCAGCATTTT	CASSIGRFSNQPQHF
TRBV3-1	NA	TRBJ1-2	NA	TGTGCCAGCAGTCCCATTGGGATGGAGGGCCTTAACTATGGCTACACCTTC	CASSPIGMEGLNYGYTF
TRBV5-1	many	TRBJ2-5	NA	TGCGCCAGCAGCTTTTTGGAGCGGGAGACCCAGTACTTC	CASSFLERETQYF
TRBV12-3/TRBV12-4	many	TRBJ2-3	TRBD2	TGTGCCAGCAGTCCAGGGACTAGCGGGAGTTTCCCAGATACGCAGTATTTT	CASSPGTSGSFPDTQYF
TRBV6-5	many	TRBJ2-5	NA	TGTGCCAGCGGATGGGCTCTCGAGACCCAGTACTTC	CASGWALETQYF
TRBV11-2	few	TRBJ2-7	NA	TGTGCCAGCAGCGAGGCGGCGGGCGGGTACGAGCAGTACTTC	CASSEAAGGYEQYF
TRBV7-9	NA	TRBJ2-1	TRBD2	TGTGCCAGCAGCTTAAACCCCGGGACTAGCTCCTACAATGAGCAGTTCTTC	CASSLNPGTSSYNEQFF
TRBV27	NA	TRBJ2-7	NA	TGTGCCAGCAGTTTCACAGGAACCTACGAGCGGTACTTC	CASSFTGTYERYF
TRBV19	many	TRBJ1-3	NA	TGTGCCAGTAGTATTACGGACTTCTCTGGAAACACCATATATTTT	CASSITDFSGNTIYF
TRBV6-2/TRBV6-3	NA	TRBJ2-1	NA	TGTGCCAGCTGCCCGACTAGTCAGGACAATGAGCAGTTCTTC	CASCPTSQDNEQFF
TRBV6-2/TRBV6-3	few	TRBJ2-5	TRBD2	TGTGCCAGCAGTACCCGACTAGCCGGTGTCGTCCAAGAGACCCAGTACTTC	CASSTRLAGVVQETQYF
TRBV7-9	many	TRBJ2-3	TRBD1	TGTGCCAGCAGCTTAGAGCGCGGACAGGGGTTCACAGATACGCAGTATTTT	CASSLERGQGFTDTQYF
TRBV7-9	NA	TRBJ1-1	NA	TGTGCCAGCAGCTTCGCCTCTTTGGGGGCTGCATTGAGCACTGAAGCTTTCTTT	CASSFASLGAALSTEAFF
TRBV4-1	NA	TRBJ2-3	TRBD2	TGCGCCAGCAGCCAAGATCCGGTGGCTAGCGGAGCCACAGATACGCAGTATTTT	CASSQDPVASGATDTQYF
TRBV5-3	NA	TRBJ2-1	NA	TGTGCCAGCCGGGACCGCTCTTACAATGAGCAGTTCTTC	CASRDRSYNEQFF
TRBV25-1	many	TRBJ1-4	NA	TGTGCCAGCAGTTGGCAGGGGAATGAAAAACTGTTTTTT	CASSWQGNEKLFF
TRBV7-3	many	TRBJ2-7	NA	TGTGCCAGCAGCCAGTTGGGGATGGGGGAGCAGTACTTC	CASSQLGMGEQYF
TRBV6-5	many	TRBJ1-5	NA	TGTGCCAGCAGTCCCAATCCAGGGTATAGCAATCAGCCCCAGCATTTT	CASSPNPGYSNQPQHF
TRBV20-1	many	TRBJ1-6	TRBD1	TGCAGTGCTCCGACAGGGGTTCATAATTCACCCCTCCACTTT	CSAPTGVHNSPLHF
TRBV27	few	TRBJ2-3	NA	TGTGCCAGCAGGGGCCTTTCAGATACGCAGTATTTT	CASRGLSDTQYF
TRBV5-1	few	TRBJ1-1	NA	TGCGCCAGCAGATGGGCAGGGAACACTGAAGCTTTCTTT	CASRWAGNTEAFF
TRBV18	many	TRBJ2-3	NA	TGTGCCAGCTCATCCACAGGGCAAAGCACAGATACGCAGTATTTT	CASSSTGQSTDTQYF
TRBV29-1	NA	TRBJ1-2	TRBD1	TGCAGCGGAGCCGGGACAGGGATGGATGGCTACACCTTC	CSGAGTGMDGYTF
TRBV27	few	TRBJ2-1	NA	TGTGCCAGCAGTAGGCAGCCCAATGAGCAGTTCTTC	CASSRQPNEQFF
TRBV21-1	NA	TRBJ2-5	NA	TGTGCCAGCAGGGGGACTAGATCCGAGACCCAGTACTTC	CASRGTRSETQYF
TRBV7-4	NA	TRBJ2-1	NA	TGTGCCAGCAGCTTTGCAGACTACAATGAGCAGCTCTTC	CASSFADYNEQLF
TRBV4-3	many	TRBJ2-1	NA	TGCGCCAGCAGCCAAGAACGAGGTCCTGGGTACAATGAGCAGTTCTTC	CASSQERGPGYNEQFF
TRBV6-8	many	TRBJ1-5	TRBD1	TGTGCCAGCAGTTACTTCAAGGGGGCTCGGCAGCCCCAGCATTTT	CASSYFKGARQPQHF
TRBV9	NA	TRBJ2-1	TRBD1	TGTGCCAGCAGCGATTCAAACCTGGGACAGGGGTATTACAATGAGCAGTTCTTC	CASSDSNLGQGYYNEQFF
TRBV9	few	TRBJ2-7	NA	TGTGCCAGCAGCGTAGGGGCAGGGTCCTACGAGCAGTACTTC	CASSVGAGSYEQYF
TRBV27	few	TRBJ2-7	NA	TGTGCCAGCAGTCCCTCCGGGGGCGGCTACGAGCAGTACTTC	CASSPSGGGYEQYF
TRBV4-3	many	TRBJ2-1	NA	TGCGCCAGCAGCCAAGATCGAAAGGGTCCCTACAATGAGCAGTTCTTC	CASSQDRKGPYNEQFF
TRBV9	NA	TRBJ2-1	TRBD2	TGTGCCAGCAGCCCCCGGCTAGCGGGGGGGGGGAATGAGCAGTTCTTC	CASSPRLAGGGNEQFF
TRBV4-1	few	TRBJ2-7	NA	TGCGCCAGCAGCCCCCCAAGAAGGGACGAGCAGTACTTC	CASSPPRRDEQYF
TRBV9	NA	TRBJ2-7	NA	TGTGCCAGCAGCGTAGAGGGGGGTGAGGAGTACGAGCAGTACTTC	CASSVEGGEEYEQYF
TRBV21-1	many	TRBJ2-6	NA	TGTGCCAGCAGCAAAAGGGGGGACAGGTTACCCTCTGGGGCCAACGTCCTGACTTTC	CASSKRGDRLPSGANVLTF
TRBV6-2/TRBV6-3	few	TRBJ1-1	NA	TGTGCCAGCAGTTACCCTTCGACAGGCCTGAACACTGAAGCTTTCTTT	CASSYPSTGLNTEAFF
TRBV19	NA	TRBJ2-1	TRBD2	TGTGCCAGTAGGACTAGCGGGATCTACAATGAGCAGTTCTTC	CASRTSGIYNEQFF
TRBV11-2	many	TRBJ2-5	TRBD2	TGTGCCAGCAGCTCCGTGAATAGCGGGAGGTTGCAAGAGACCCAGTACTTC	CASSSVNSGRLQETQYF
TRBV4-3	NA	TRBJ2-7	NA	TGCGCCAGCAGCCCAGGTGTGGCAGGGATTAGCGACGAGCAGTACTTC	CASSPGVAGISDEQYF
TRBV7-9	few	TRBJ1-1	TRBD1	TGTGCCAGCAGGACAGGGTTGGGGCTGGTGAACACTGAAGCTTTCTTT	CASRTGLGLVNTEAFF
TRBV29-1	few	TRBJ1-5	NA	TGCGGCGTTTCCTGGGCAGGGATCGGTCAGCCCCAGCATTTT	CGVSWAGIGQPQHF
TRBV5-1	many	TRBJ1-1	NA	TGCGCCAGCAGCTTGTTCGTGGGGGGGGATAACACTGAAGCTTTCTTT	CASSLFVGGDNTEAFF
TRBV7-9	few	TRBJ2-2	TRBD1	TGTGCCAGCACTCCGGGACAGGGGGCTTCCGGGGAGCTGTTTTTT	CASTPGQGASGELFF
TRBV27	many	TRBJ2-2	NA	TGTGCCAGCAGTTTTTCCGCCAAGGGGGTATTT	CASSFSAKGVF
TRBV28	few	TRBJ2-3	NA	TGTGCCAGCAGTTTCCGGGGTTTAGTGAGCACAGATACGCAGTATTTT	CASSFRGLVSTDTQYF
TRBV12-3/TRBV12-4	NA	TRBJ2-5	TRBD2	TGTGCCAGCGGGACCGCGGGGGACGCGCAGAAAGAGACCCAGTACTTC	CASGTAGDAQKETQYF
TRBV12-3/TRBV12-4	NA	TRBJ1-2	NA	TGTGCCAGCAGTTTGCAGGGCGGGATCTATGGCTACACCTTC	CASSLQGGIYGYTF
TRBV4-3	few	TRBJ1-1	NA	TGCGCCAGCAGCCAAGGGTCAGGGACTTACACTGAAGCTTTCTTT	CASSQGSGTYTEAFF
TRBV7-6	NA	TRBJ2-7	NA	TGTGCCAGCAGTTGGACACAGGGCTTTGGAGACGAGCAGTACTTC	CASSWTQGFGDEQYF
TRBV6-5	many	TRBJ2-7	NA	TGTGCCAGCAGATCCACCGGGGACGAGCAGTACTTC	CASRSTGDEQYF
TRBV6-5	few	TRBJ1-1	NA	TGTGCCAGCAGTTCCTCGGATAGAGAAGCTTTCTTT	CASSSSDREAFF
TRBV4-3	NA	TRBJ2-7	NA	TGCGCCAGCAGCCAAGGGGATCGCGGCAGCTCCTACGGGCAGTACTTC	CASSQGDRGSSYGQYF
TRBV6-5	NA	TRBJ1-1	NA	TGTGCCAGCAGTTACGGCCGGGACCTGAACACTGAAGCTCTCTTT	CASSYGRDLNTEALF
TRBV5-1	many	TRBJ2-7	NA	TGCGCCAGCAGCTTGGCCGCCAGCTACGAGCAGTACTTC	CASSLAASYEQYF
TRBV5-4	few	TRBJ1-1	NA	TGTGCCAGCAGCTGGCAAGGTCGCCGCACGAACACTGAAGCTTTCTTT	CASSWQGRRTNTEAFF
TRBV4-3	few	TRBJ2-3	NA	TGCGCCAGCAGCCAAGATCTAACGCCCAATACGCAGTATTTT	CASSQDLTPNTQYF
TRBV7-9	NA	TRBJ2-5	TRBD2	TGTGCCAGCAGCTGGGGAGCGGGAGTGGCCCAAGAGACCCAGTACTTC	CASSWGAGVAQETQYF